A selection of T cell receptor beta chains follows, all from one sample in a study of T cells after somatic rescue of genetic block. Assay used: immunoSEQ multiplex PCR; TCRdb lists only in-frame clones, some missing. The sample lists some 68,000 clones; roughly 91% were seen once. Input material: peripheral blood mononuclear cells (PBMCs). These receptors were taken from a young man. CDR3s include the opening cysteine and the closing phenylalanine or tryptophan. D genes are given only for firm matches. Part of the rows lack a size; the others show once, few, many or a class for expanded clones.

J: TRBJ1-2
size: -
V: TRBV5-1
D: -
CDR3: CASSLFGVVGVNYGYTF
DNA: TGCGCCAGCAGCTTGTTTGGGGTAGTGGGGGTTAACTATGGCTACACCTTC

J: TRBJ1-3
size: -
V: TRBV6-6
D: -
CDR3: CASSYNGPQRTIYF
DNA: TGTGCCAGCAGTTACAACGGGCCTCAGCGCACCATATATTTT

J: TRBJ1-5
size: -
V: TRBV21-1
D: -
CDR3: CASSKGVQINQPQHF
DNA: TGTGCCAGCAGCAAAGGGGTTCAGATTAATCAGCCCCAGCATTTT

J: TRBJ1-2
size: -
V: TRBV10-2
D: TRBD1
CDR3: CASQTGNYGYTF
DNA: TGCGCCAGCCAGACAGGGAACTATGGCTACACCTTC

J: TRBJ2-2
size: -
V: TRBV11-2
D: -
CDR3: CASSPLATTSGELFF
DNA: TGTGCCAGCAGCCCCTTGGCGACTACATCCGGGGAGCTGTTTTTT

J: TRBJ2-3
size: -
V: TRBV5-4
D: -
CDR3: CASSLVRDGDTQYF
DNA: TGTGCCAGCAGCTTGGTTAGGGACGGAGATACGCAGTATTTT

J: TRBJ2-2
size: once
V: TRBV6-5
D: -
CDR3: CASSYSGVGGGGELFF
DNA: TGTGCCAGCAGTTACTCAGGAGTAGGCGGCGGCGGGGAGCTGTTTTTT

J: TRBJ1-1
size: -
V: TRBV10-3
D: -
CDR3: CAIRKTVNTEAFF
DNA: TGTGCCATCAGAAAGACGGTGAACACTGAAGCTTTCTTT

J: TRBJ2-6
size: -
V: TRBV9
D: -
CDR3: CASSAVSGANVLTF
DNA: TGTGCCAGCAGCGCAGTCTCTGGGGCCAACGTCCTGACTTTC

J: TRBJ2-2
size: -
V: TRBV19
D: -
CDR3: CASSIGHRRPTGELFF
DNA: TGTGCCAGTAGTATTGGACACCGACGGCCCACCGGGGAGCTGTTTTTT

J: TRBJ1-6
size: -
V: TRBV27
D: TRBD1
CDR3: CASSRHQTGSSYNSPLHF
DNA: TGTGCCAGCAGTCGACACCAGACAGGGAGCTCCTATAATTCACCCCTCCACTTT

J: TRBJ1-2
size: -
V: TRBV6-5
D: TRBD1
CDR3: CASSPPQGAGGYTF
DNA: TGTGCCAGCAGCCCCCCCCAGGGGGCGGGGGGCTACACCTTC

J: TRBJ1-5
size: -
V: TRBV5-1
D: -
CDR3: CASSLTGLPNQPQHF
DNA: TGCGCCAGCAGCTTGACAGGGTTACCTAATCAGCCCCAGCATTTT

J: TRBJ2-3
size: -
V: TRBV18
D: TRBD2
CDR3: CASSPAGGADTQYF
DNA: TGTGCCAGCTCACCGGCGGGAGGGGCAGATACGCAGTATTTT

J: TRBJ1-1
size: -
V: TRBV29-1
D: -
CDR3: CSVVILGEAFF
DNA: TGCAGCGTTGTGATCCTGGGTGAAGCTTTCTTT

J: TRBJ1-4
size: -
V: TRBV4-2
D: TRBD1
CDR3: CASSRNGGQEDEKLFF
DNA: TGTGCCAGCAGCCGCAACGGGGGACAGGAAGATGAAAAACTGTTTTTT

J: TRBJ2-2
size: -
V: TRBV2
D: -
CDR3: CASSDTGGHTGELFF
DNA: TGTGCCAGCAGTGACACCGGGGGTCACACCGGGGAGCTGTTTTTT

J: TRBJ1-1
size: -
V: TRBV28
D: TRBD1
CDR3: CASSWGIAGGNEAFF
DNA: TGTGCCAGCAGTTGGGGGATAGCAGGGGGCAATGAAGCTTTCTTT

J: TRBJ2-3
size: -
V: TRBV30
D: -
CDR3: CAWSAEGDTQYF
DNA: TGTGCCTGGAGTGCCGAAGGGGATACGCAGTATTTT

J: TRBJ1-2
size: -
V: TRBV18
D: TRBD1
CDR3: CASSLGQLYGYTF
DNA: TGTGCCAGCTCACTGGGACAGCTCTATGGCTACACCTTC

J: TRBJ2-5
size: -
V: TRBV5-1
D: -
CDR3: CASRVQTDQETQYF
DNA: TGCGCCAGCCGGGTCCAGACAGACCAAGAGACCCAGTACTTC

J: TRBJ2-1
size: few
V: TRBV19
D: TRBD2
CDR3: CASTDVGSGVNEQFF
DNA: TGTGCCAGTACCGACGTGGGGAGCGGGGTCAATGAGCAGTTCTTC

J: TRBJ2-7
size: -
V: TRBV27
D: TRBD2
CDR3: CASSRLTSGRLRGEQYF
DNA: TGTGCCAGCAGTCGCCTCACTAGCGGGAGGCTCCGGGGCGAGCAGTACTTC